Described below is a single T cell receptor beta chain sequence and its context. With 2 bases clipped from V and 6 bases from J, the junction kept 5 bases outside the gene matches. The CDR3 is made up of 15 amino acids. The V gene's germline CDR1 is MNHNS and CDR2 SASEGT. This sample is drawn from a study of PD-L1 blockade in urothelial cancer. TCRdb's table, derived via immunoSEQ multiplex PCR, lists solely in-frame clones and lacks some. Here the sample spans under 20,000 clones, under 85% being singletons. The time point: peripheral blood 6 weeks after treatment start. It was locally advanced or metastatic urothelial carcinoma that patients had.

The chain combines TRBV6-1 with TRBJ2-5, with 11 bases fitting TRBD1. Sequencing was performed on PBMCs, taken around atezolizumab (anti-PD-L1) treatment. The TCR comes from a man in his fifties or sixties with urothelial cancer. The CDR3 DNA is TGTGCCAGCAGTGAATTGGGACAGGGGGGTCAGACCCAGTACTTC. This gives the protein CASSELGQGGQTQYF.